The 12 T cell receptor beta chains below come from one sample, sequenced in a study of OX40 agonist ivuxolimab in advanced cancers. Clones were read by immunoSEQ multiplex PCR, and TCRdb kept only the in-frame ones, dropping some. The sample has about 72,000 clones, 80% to 90% seen once. The starting material was CD4+ or CD8+ T cells sorted from blood, obtained in a trial of the OX40 agonist ivuxolimab. These receptors were obtained from an adult with an advanced solid tumor such as melanoma, head and neck, liver or kidney cancer.

The table lists this clone with a count of one. This chain links TRBV6-1 with TRBJ1-5, with D uncertain. V was pared by 3 bases and J by 5 bases, with 14 bases between. This CDR3 is built from 15 residues. CDR1 MNHNS and CDR2 SASEGT come from the germline V gene. The CDR3 here is CASSDFRGGDQPQHF. The CDR3 nucleotides are TGTGCCAGCAGTGATTTTCGAGGAGGAGATCAGCCCCAGCATTTT.

The chain recombines TRBV6-5 with TRBJ2-1; TRBD2 matches at 14 bases. From germline, CDR1 is MNHEY and CDR2 SVGAGI. J lost 8 bases, V lost 2 bases, and 2 bases had no gene match. This CDR3 contains 15 residues. The CDR3 spells CASSYGTSGGYEQFF. The CDR3 nucleotides read TGTGCCAGCAGTTACGGGACTAGCGGGGGCTATGAGCAGTTCTTC.

For this clone: At one end the junction does not follow the germline gene, possibly because of a read error. The chain carries TRBV7-7 and TRBJ1-1, with D perhaps TRBD1 (5 bases). The CDR3 has 13 amino acids. Germline assignment: CDR1 SSHAT and CDR2 FNYEAQ (reference sequence). As DNA, the CDR3 is TGTGCTAGCAGCCAGGGAAGGGGCACTGAAGCTTTCTTT. Residues: CASSQGRGTEAFF.

The count of this clone is one. The chain links TRBV5-1 to TRBJ2-3, with a weak D call TRBD2 (5 bases). The CDR3 is 16 residues long. Deletions cut 2 bases from V and 2 bases from J, with 15 bases between. Looked up from germline, CDR1 is SGHRS and CDR2 is YFSETQ. The CDR3 spells CASSFRTPRDTDTQYF. The CDR3 region has the DNA TGCGCCAGCAGCTTCCGGACTCCCCGGGACACAGATACGCAGTATTTT.

V is TRBV5-4 and J is TRBJ2-5; TRBD2 aligns across 8 bases. The V segment lost 3 bases and the J segment 1 base; nucleotides outside the gene matches: 8. This CDR3 contains 16 residues. The germline V gene has CDR1 SGHNT and CDR2 YYREEE (reference sequence). The chain's CDR3 is CASSWVRGGRQETQYF. CDR3 nucleotides: TGTGCCAGCAGCTGGGTACGCGGGGGGCGCCAAGAGACCCAGTACTTC.

This chain links TRBV7-9 with TRBJ1-6, with 7 bases fitting TRBD1. Germline CDR1 and CDR2: SEHNR and FQNEAQ (reference sequence). This CDR3 has 16 amino acids. Germline trimming cut 8 bases from V and 0 bases from J; bases unmatched to any gene: 7. CDR3 DNA sequence: TGTGCCAGCCGAGGGGGCCAAAGCTCCTATAATTCACCCCTCCACTTT. This gives the protein CASRGGQSSYNSPLHF. Variable domain in full (rest from reference TRBV7-9 and TRBJ1-6): DTGVSQNPRHKITKRGQNVTFRCDPISEHNRLYWYRQTLGQGPEFLTYFQNEAQLEKSRLLSDRFSAERPKGSFSTLEIQRTEQGDSAMYLCASRGGQSSYNSPLHFGNGTRLTVT.

The chain is built from TRBV6-1 and TRBJ1-2; tentatively, D is TRBD1 (5 bases). The CDR3 contains 14 residues. V lost 8 bases, J lost 7 bases, and 20 bases lay in between. The germline gives CDR1 MNHNS, CDR2 SASEGT. CDR3 residues: CASVPGTAGFGYTF. In DNA form, the CDR3 reads TGTGCCAGCGTTCCCGGGACCGCCGGGTTTGGCTACACCTTC.

V is TRBV19 and J is TRBJ2-7, with 8 bases identical to TRBD1. With V trimmed by 1 base and J by 0 bases, 2 bases remained unmatched. CDR1 and CDR2 from the germline V gene are LNHDA and SQIVND (reference sequence). This CDR3 region has 15 residues. DNA of the CDR3: TGTGCCAGTAGTATAGGACAGGGGTTCTCCTACGAGCAGTACTTC. Translated: CASSIGQGFSYEQYF. The variable domain in full, completed from reference TRBV19 and TRBJ2-7, reads DGGITQSPKYLFRKEGQNVTLSCEQNLNHDAMYWYRQDPGQGLRLIYYSQIVNDFQKGDIAEGYSVSREKKESFPLTVTSAQKNPTAFYLCASSIGQGFSYEQYFGPGTRLTVT.

The CDR3 spells CASSSTGPGQPQHF. CDR3 nucleotides: TGTGCCAGCAGTTCTACAGGACCAGGTCAGCCCCAGCATTTT. V is TRBV27 and J is TRBJ1-5, with D perhaps matching TRBD1 (5 bases). With 4 bases removed from V and 6 bases from J, the gap between germline ends came to 13 bases. Germline CDR1 reads MNHEY; CDR2 reads SMNVEV (reference sequence). There are 14 residues in the CDR3.

This clone was counted once. The chain is built from TRBV5-8 and TRBJ1-5; 9 nucleotides line up with TRBD1. This CDR3 contains 17 residues. CDR1 is SGHTS, CDR2 YDEGEE, per germline. After removal of 3 bases from V and 1 base from J, the junction contained 8 bases not matched to a gene. The CDR3 sequence: CASSSGQGLRSNQPQHF. CDR3 DNA: TGTGCCAGCAGCTCTGGACAGGGGCTTAGGAGCAATCAGCCCCAGCATTTT.

The chain links TRBV2 to TRBJ1-6; perhaps TRBD1 as D (6 bases). The CDR3 length is 15 residues. From germline, CDR1 is SNHLY and CDR2 FYNNEI. Trimming cost V 3 bases and J 7 bases, with 13 bases left between them. Here the CDR3 DNA reads TGTGCCAGCAGTGAGGCGGGACACCTAAATTCACCCCTCCACTTT. It is translated as CASSEAGHLNSPLHF.

The chain uses TRBV7-8 and TRBJ2-5, with D perhaps TRBD2 (6 bases). V lost 5 bases to trimming and J lost 1 base, with 8 bases between them. The CDR3 is 13 amino acids. Germline lookup yields CDR1 SGHVS and CDR2 FQNEAQ. Written as DNA, the CDR3 is TGTGCCAGCAGCCCGGGACTCCAAGAGACCCAGTACTTC. Its protein product is CASSPGLQETQYF.